This T cell receptor beta chain came from a study of tumor-infiltrating lymphocytes in primary liver carcinoma. Study at large: Sample yields, roughly 3.5 to 7.13 million productive TCRbeta reads, were similar across the tissue types.

CDR1 and CDR2 (germline): SGHRS, YFSETQ. CDR3 size: 11 residues. A constant-region primer served to make TCR beta cDNA from approximately 490 ng total RNA. What produced the TCR beta libraries was three nested multiplex PCR rounds using slightly modified ARM-PCR. The first two PCR rounds, approximately 10 cycles each, used TRBV1-TRBV30 forward primers and a C-beta reverse primer. One entry per CDR3 protein results from TCRdb running MiXCR on the multiplex PCR reads. The data show 300,000 to 350,000 distinct CDR3 sequences, around three fifths seen once. The study extracted blood RNA from unsorted whole blood and also extracted germline DNA. The study, taken as a whole, reports: Tumor region pairs outstripped tumor-adjacent and tumor-blood pairs in overlap.

As concerns this clonotype: The antigen remains unidentified. One junction end does not reproduce the germline sequence, and a read error may be involved.

V is TRBV5-1 and J is TRBJ2-1; tentatively, D is TRBD1 or TRBD2 (5 bases each). The sequenced material came from peripheral blood. The TCR originated in a woman aged 25 to 39 with primary liver carcinoma and hepatitis B virus infection. In DNA, the CDR3 is TGCGTCAGCGCTCCCCGGGACGGAGGTTTCTTC. Its translation is CVSAPRDGGFF.